The rows below give T cell receptor beta chains drawn from one sample of a study of T-cell memory formation after mild COVID-19. From the 5' RACE reads, TCRdb called clonotypes with MiXCR, one entry per CDR3 protein. The repertoire consists of 80,000 to 95,000 distinct CDR3 sequences, with 20% to 30% occurring once and the leading ten covering roughly 41%. Specimen: PBMCs or a T cell subset sorted from them (not recorded which). The receptor source for this set is a man between 18 and 29 years old who had mild COVID-19 (a few samples of this study predate the infection). Cell type and time point are not known. The CDR3 runs from the conserved cysteine through the conserved F or W. The D gene is left open where the match is weak. Clone size is not always given. Where it is, it says once, few, many or a class for expanded clones.

TRBV19	.	TRBJ1-1	.	CATQRGGNTEAFF	TGTGCCACTCAACGCGGGGGAAACACTGAAGCTTTCTTT
TRBV7-9	.	TRBJ2-6	few	CASGDSGANVLTF	TGTGCCAGCGGGGACTCTGGGGCCAACGTCCTGACTTTC
TRBV6-5	.	TRBJ2-3	few	CASSALVTDTQYF	TGTGCCAGCAGTGCACTAGTCACAGATACGCAGTATTTT
TRBV11-1	.	TRBJ2-5	few	CASSRPDSPGKTQYF	TGTGCCAGCAGCCGACCTGACAGCCCAGGGAAGACCCAGTACTTC
TRBV4-3	TRBD2	TRBJ2-1	.	CASSQDLRSLAGGNEQFF	TGCGCCAGCAGCCAAGATCTCCGTTCTCTAGCGGGGGGTAATGAGCAGTTCTTC
TRBV7-9	TRBD1	TRBJ1-5	few	CASSLVTGTGRYSNQPQHF	TGTGCCAGCAGCTTAGTAACCGGGACAGGGAGATATAGCAATCAGCCCCAGCATTTT
TRBV2	.	TRBJ2-3	.	CASLRTPSGDTQYF	TGTGCCAGCCTCCGAACACCCTCCGGAGATACGCAGTATTTT
TRBV12-3/TRBV12-4	TRBD2	TRBJ2-2	few	CASSLASGVNTGELFF	TGTGCCAGCAGTTTAGCCAGCGGGGTAAACACCGGGGAGCTGTTTTTT
TRBV5-6	.	TRBJ2-1	few	CASSHTREYNEQFF	TGTGCCAGCAGCCATACTAGGGAGTACAATGAGCAGTTCTTC
TRBV5-5	.	TRBJ2-7	few	CASSFFTGSYEQYF	TGTGCCAGCAGCTTTTTTACCGGTAGCTACGAGCAGTACTTC
TRBV12-3/TRBV12-4	.	TRBJ1-5	.	CASSFGAAGQPQHF	TGTGCCAGCAGTTTTGGGGCCGCTGGTCAGCCCCAGCATTTT
TRBV6-5	.	TRBJ2-2	.	CASTGAGANTGELFF	TGTGCCAGCACGGGGGCGGGGGCGAACACCGGGGAGCTGTTTTTT
TRBV5-1	TRBD2	TRBJ2-1	.	CASSSGLAGVGYNEQFF	TGCGCCAGCAGCTCAGGACTAGCGGGGGTTGGCTACAATGAGCAGTTCTTC
TRBV11-3	.	TRBJ2-2	few	CASSLTGYTGELFF	TGTGCCAGCAGCCTCACAGGGTACACCGGGGAGCTGTTTTTT
TRBV9	.	TRBJ1-5	few	CASSPSDSGNQPQHF	TGTGCCAGCAGCCCCTCGGACAGCGGCAATCAGCCCCAGCATTTT
TRBV23-1	.	TRBJ2-1	.	CASTTREGAVDEQFF	TGCGCCAGCACCACCCGGGAGGGGGCCGTTGATGAGCAGTTCTTC
TRBV4-3	.	TRBJ1-5	few	CASSQAVGNQPQHF	TGCGCCAGCAGCCAAGCAGTGGGCAATCAGCCCCAGCATTTT
TRBV7-8	TRBD2	TRBJ2-5	few	CASSFRLAAQETQYF	TGTGCCAGCAGCTTTCGACTAGCGGCACAAGAGACCCAGTACTTC
TRBV6-6	.	TRBJ1-5	few	CASSYSDIGNQPQHF	TGTGCCAGCAGTTACTCAGATATTGGCAATCAGCCCCAGCATTTT
TRBV7-2	TRBD1	TRBJ1-5	few	CASSFRDRGGQPQHF	TGTGCCAGCAGCTTCCGGGACAGGGGGGGCCAGCCCCAGCATTTT
TRBV6-5	TRBD1	TRBJ2-3	few	CASRSGGYYTDTQYF	TGTGCCAGCAGATCAGGGGGCTATTACACAGATACGCAGTATTTT
TRBV7-2	.	TRBJ1-2	few	CASSPGPREGYTF	TGTGCCAGCAGCCCCGGGCCTAGGGAGGGCTACACCTTC
TRBV6-5	TRBD1	TRBJ1-1	.	CASSLTGVTEAFF	TGTGCCAGCAGTTTGACAGGGGTCACTGAAGCTTTCTTT
TRBV2	TRBD2	TRBJ2-5	once	CASSDRREGTQYF	TGTGCCAGCAGTGACAGGAGGGAGGGGACCCAGTACTTC
TRBV12-3/TRBV12-4	TRBD1	TRBJ1-6	few	CASSRQGANSPLHF	TGTGCCAGCAGCAGACAGGGGGCGAATTCACCCCTCCACTTT
TRBV11-3	.	TRBJ2-1	.	CASSLRNFNEQFF	TGTGCCAGCAGCTTACGAAATTTCAATGAGCAGTTCTTC
TRBV30	.	TRBJ1-2	few	CAWNIADGGYTF	TGTGCCTGGAACATCGCGGACGGGGGCTACACCTTC
TRBV28	TRBD2	TRBJ2-3	.	CASSLMGGRASDTQYF	TGTGCCAGCAGCCTGATGGGAGGGAGGGCTTCAGATACGCAGTATTTT
TRBV7-9	.	TRBJ2-1	.	CASSSSLNEQFF	TGTGCCAGCAGCTCATCTCTGAATGAGCAGTTCTTC
TRBV7-9	TRBD1	TRBJ1-1	.	CALQAGQLNTEAFF	TGTGCCCTCCAAGCGGGACAGTTGAACACTGAAGCTTTCTTT
TRBV6-9	.	TRBJ1-5	.	CASRGRGQPQHF	TGTGCCAGCAGGGGGCGCGGGCAGCCCCAGCATTTT
TRBV11-2	TRBD1	TRBJ2-4	.	CASSLRTGLGIQYF	TGTGCCAGCAGCTTAAGGACAGGGTTAGGCATTCAGTACTTC
TRBV7-2	TRBD1	TRBJ2-5	.	CASSLAGTVGETQYF	TGTGCCAGCAGCTTAGCGGGGACAGTGGGAGAGACCCAGTACTTC
TRBV11-2	TRBD2	TRBJ2-5	few	CASSLYSPSGGRRQETQYF	TGTGCCAGCAGCTTATACTCCCCTAGCGGGGGGCGAAGGCAAGAGACCCAGTACTTC
TRBV28	TRBD2	TRBJ2-5	.	CASGRGLVAGEETQYF	TGTGCCAGCGGTCGGGGACTGGTAGCGGGAGAAGAGACCCAGTACTTC
TRBV7-9	TRBD2	TRBJ2-4	.	CASSSPLSPGGSQGIQYF	TGTGCCAGCAGCTCTCCCCTAAGTCCGGGAGGGTCGCAGGGCATTCAGTACTTC
TRBV6-6	.	TRBJ1-5	.	CASSYSGGRNQPQHF	TGTGCCAGCAGTTATTCGGGAGGACGGAATCAGCCCCAGCATTTT
TRBV7-9	TRBD2	TRBJ2-2	few	CASSSTGGAGELFF	TGTGCCAGCAGCTCCACCGGGGGGGCCGGGGAGCTGTTTTTT
TRBV5-1	TRBD1	TRBJ1-1	.	CASSDGTGLMNTEAFF	TGCGCCAGCAGCGACGGGACAGGTCTCATGAACACTGAAGCTTTCTTT
TRBV9	TRBD2	TRBJ2-3	many	CASSPRGSGGPTDTQYF	TGTGCCAGCAGCCCCCGTGGTAGCGGGGGACCCACAGATACGCAGTATTTT
TRBV3-1	.	TRBJ2-1	.	CASSRGLTLSYNEQFF	TGTGCCAGCAGCCGCGGACTGACCCTCTCCTACAATGAGCAGTTCTTC
TRBV12-3/TRBV12-4	TRBD2	TRBJ2-5	few	CASSSTTLSGGAGETQYF	TGTGCCAGCAGTTCTACTACCCTTAGCGGGGGGGCTGGGGAGACCCAGTACTTC
TRBV5-5	.	TRBJ2-2	.	CASSLVLRNTGELFF	TGTGCCAGCAGCTTGGTCCTAAGGAACACCGGGGAGCTGTTTTTT
TRBV10-2	.	TRBJ1-5	few	CASSPERDQPQHF	TGCGCCAGCAGCCCCGAGAGGGATCAGCCCCAGCATTTT
TRBV19	.	TRBJ1-2	.	CASSTSGGYYGYTF	TGTGCCAGTAGTACCTCCGGGGGCTACTATGGCTACACCTTC
TRBV12-3/TRBV12-4	.	TRBJ1-4	.	CASTSSGGMSANEKLFF	TGTGCCAGCACTTCCTCCGGGGGGATGTCAGCTAATGAAAAACTGTTTTTT
TRBV29-1	.	TRBJ2-2	few	CSVEGFAGELFF	TGCAGCGTTGAAGGGTTCGCCGGGGAGCTGTTTTTT
TRBV30	TRBD1	TRBJ1-2	few	CAWLTGGTYGYTF	TGTGCCTGGCTTACAGGGGGGACCTATGGCTACACCTTC
TRBV12-3/TRBV12-4	.	TRBJ2-5	few	CASRTQGLETQYF	TGTGCCAGCAGGACCCAGGGGTTAGAGACCCAGTACTTC
TRBV11-2	TRBD2	TRBJ2-2	.	CASSFAYGGDPRGELFF	TGTGCCAGCAGCTTCGCCTATGGGGGGGACCCCAGGGGGGAGCTGTTTTTT
TRBV3-1	.	TRBJ2-3	few	CASRSPGADTQYF	TGTGCCAGCAGATCCCCCGGGGCAGATACGCAGTATTTT
TRBV24-1	TRBD2	TRBJ2-4	few	CATSDSSSAGGLAKNIQYF	TGTGCCACCAGTGACTCATCCTCCGCGGGGGGCCTAGCCAAAAACATTCAGTACTTC
TRBV7-8	TRBD2	TRBJ2-7	many	CASSLALADEQYF	TGTGCCAGCAGCTTAGCCCTAGCGGACGAGCAGTACTTC